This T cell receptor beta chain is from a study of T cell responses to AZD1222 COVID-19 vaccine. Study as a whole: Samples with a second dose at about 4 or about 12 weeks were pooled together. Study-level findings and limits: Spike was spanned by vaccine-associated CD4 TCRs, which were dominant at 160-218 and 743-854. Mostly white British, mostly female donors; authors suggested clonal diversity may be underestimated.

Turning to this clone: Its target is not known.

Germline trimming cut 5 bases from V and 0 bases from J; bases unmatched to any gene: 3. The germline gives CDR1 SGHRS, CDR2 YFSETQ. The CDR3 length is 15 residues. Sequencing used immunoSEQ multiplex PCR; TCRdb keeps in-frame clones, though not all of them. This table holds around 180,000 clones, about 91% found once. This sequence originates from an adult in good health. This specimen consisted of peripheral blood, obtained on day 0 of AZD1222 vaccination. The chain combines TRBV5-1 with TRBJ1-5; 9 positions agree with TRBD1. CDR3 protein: CASRQGANSNQPQHF. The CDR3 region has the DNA TGCGCCAGCAGACAGGGGGCCAATAGCAATCAGCCCCAGCATTTT.